This T cell receptor beta chain was sequenced during a study of T cell responses to AZD1222 COVID-19 vaccine. Study-wide results and limits: Clonal diversity may have been underestimated in mostly white British donors. Only 5 to 7 AZD1222 recipients tested seropositive at baseline. Close to half of spike-specific TCRs reportedly recognize unmutated variant regions. There were vaccine-associated CD4 TCRs across spike, dominant at 160-218 and 743-854.

Comments on this clone: Its specificity is unknown.

Germline CDR1 MNHEY, CDR2 SMNVEV (reference sequence). The V gene end was trimmed by 3 bases and the J gene end by 6 bases; junction bases not matched to a gene: 8. The length of the CDR3 is 15 residues. The protocol was immunoSEQ multiplex PCR, while the TCRdb copy is restricted to in-frame clones and leaves out a portion. The sample includes about 140,000 clones, roughly 93% of them seen just once. The specimen was peripheral blood, collected on day 0 of MenACWY control vaccination. This receptor was identified in an adult in good health. The chain uses TRBV27 and TRBJ1-2; 9 bases fit TRBD1. The CDR3, as DNA: TGTGCCAGCAGTTTTAGGACAGGGGCGGTCGATGGCTACACCTTC. It codes for CASSFRTGAVDGYTF.